The entry that follows covers one T cell receptor beta chain sequence. Its specificity is unknown. The data were obtained in a study of T cell responses to AZD1222 COVID-19 vaccine. At the level of the study: The analysis combined second doses at about 4 or about 12 weeks. Study results and limitations: Repertoire samples came only from after the peak T cell response.

Some clones are missing from TCRdb's copy, which holds only in-frame ones; the method was immunoSEQ multiplex PCR. The sample holds about 150,000 clones, around nine tenths seen once. Losses at the gene ends were 1 base for V and 7 bases for J; bases not matched to a gene: 7. CDR3 length: 15 amino acids. Germline lookup yields CDR1 SGDLS and CDR2 YYNGEE. This receptor was taken from an adult in good health. The material sequenced was peripheral blood, taken on day 0 of AZD1222 vaccination. The chain couples TRBV9 to TRBJ2-3; 9 bases agree with TRBD2. CDR3 in amino acids: CASSVSSGSGNTQYF. CDR3 sequence (DNA): TGTGCCAGCAGCGTAAGTAGCGGGAGCGGGAATACGCAGTATTTT.